Shown below are 5 T cell receptor beta chains from a single sample sequenced in a study of T-cell reconstitution after alpha-beta-depleted transplantation in children. Preparation of the TCRbeta library involved a method that used unique molecular identifiers. Via MiXCR, TCRdb re-called the PCR reads, giving one row per CDR3 protein. The sample lists about 980,000 distinct CDR3 sequences; roughly 29% were seen once. The sequencing here drew on PBMCs, mostly from graft donor cells, taken 360 days after TCRalphabeta/CD19-depleted stem cell transplant. The receptors here all came from a boy younger than two who had a stem cell transplant for SCID, so the T cells may come from the graft donor.

This clonotype was seen only a few times. This sequence joins TRBV6-5 and TRBJ2-3; possibly TRBD1 or TRBD2 for D (6 bases each). The CDR3 runs 18 residues. V shed 4 bases and J shed 2 bases, with 22 bases lying between them. Germline CDR1 and CDR2: MNHEY and SVGAGI. The DNA of the CDR3 is TGTGCCAGCAGTTCCGAAGGGGGGCTATTCTTACCCACAGATACGCAGTATTTT. Encoded protein: CASSSEGGLFLPTDTQYF.

This clonotype turned up a few times. The chain is built from TRBV9 and TRBJ2-5, with TRBD2 matching 12 bases. J lost 5 bases, V lost 3 bases, and 5 bases had no gene match. Per germline, CDR1 SGDLS and CDR2 YYNGEE. CDR3 size: 15 residues. CDR3 region: CASSASGGAYETQYF. CDR3 in DNA: TGTGCCAGCAGCGCTAGCGGGGGGGCATATGAGACCCAGTACTTC. Using reference TRBV9 and TRBJ2-5 for the parts outside the CDR3, the full variable domain is DSGVTQTPKHLITATGQRVTLRCSPRSGDLSVYWYQQSLDQGLQFLIQYYNGEERAKGNILERFSAQQFPDLHSELNLSSLELGDSALYFCASSASGGAYETQYFGPGTRLLVL.

The chain links TRBV7-9 to TRBJ1-1; tentatively, D is TRBD1 (5 bases). Deletions cut 3 bases from V and 0 bases from J, with 11 bases between. The CDR3 contains 15 residues. Germline V gene sequence: CDR1 SEHNR, CDR2 FQNEAQ (reference sequence). The CDR3 nucleotides are TGTGCCAGCAGCTTCGGGACGGCCCTGAACACTGAAGCTTTCTTT. Residues: CASSFGTALNTEAFF.

The chain joins TRBV5-1 to TRBJ2-1, with TRBD1 identical over 11 bases. Trimming took 4 bases from V and 8 from J; bases not matched to a gene: 5. CDR3 size: 14 residues. Looked up from germline, CDR1 is SGHRS and CDR2 is YFSETQ. Written as DNA, the CDR3 is TGCGCCAGCAGCCGGACAGGGGGCATGGATGAGCAGTTCTTC. The encoded protein is CASSRTGGMDEQFF.

This clonotype was counted only a few times. V is TRBV5-1 and J is TRBJ1-6; D perhaps matches TRBD1 (6 bases). V lost 1 base and J lost 10, with 18 bases in between. The CDR3 has 16 amino acids. The germline CDR1 and CDR2 sequences are SGHRS and YFSETQ. The CDR3 DNA reads TGCGCCAGCAGCTTGACAGGGCCCTTTTTAGGATCACCCCTCCACTTT. Residues: CASSLTGPFLGSPLHF.